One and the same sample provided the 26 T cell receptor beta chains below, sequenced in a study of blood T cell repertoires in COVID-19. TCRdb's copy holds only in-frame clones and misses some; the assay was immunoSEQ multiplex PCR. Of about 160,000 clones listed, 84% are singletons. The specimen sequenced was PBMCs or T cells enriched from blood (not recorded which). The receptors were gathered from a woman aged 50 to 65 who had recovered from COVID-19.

The CDR3 sequence: CASSESRTNYGYTF. In DNA, the CDR3 is TGTGCCAGCAGCGAGAGCAGGACTAACTATGGCTACACCTTC. The chain employs TRBV7-8 and TRBJ1-2, with D hard to call. Trimming took off 5 bases at V and 0 bases at J, with 10 bases between the two ends. Germline CDR1 is SGHVS and CDR2 is FQNEAQ. This CDR3 is 14 amino acids long.

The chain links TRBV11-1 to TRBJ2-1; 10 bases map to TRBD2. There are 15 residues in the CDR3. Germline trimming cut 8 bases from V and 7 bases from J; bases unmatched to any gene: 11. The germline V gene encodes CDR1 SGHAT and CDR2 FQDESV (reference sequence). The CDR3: CASSLAGGRGNEQFF. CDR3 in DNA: TGTGCCAGCTCCTTAGCGGGGGGACGGGGAAATGAGCAGTTCTTC.

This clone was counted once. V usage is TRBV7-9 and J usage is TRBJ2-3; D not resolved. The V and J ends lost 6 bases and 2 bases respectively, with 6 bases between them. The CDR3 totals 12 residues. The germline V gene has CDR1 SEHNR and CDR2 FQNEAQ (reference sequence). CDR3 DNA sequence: TGTGCCAGCAGGTTCAACACAGATACGCAGTATTTT. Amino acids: CASRFNTDTQYF.

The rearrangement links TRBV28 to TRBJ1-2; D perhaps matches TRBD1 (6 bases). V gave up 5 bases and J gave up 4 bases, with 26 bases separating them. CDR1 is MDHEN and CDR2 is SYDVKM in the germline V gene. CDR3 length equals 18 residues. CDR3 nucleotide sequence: TGTGCCAGCAGTCCACCCAGTCGACAGGTTGCCTCGGGCTATGGCTACACCTTC. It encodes CASSPPSRQVASGYGYTF.

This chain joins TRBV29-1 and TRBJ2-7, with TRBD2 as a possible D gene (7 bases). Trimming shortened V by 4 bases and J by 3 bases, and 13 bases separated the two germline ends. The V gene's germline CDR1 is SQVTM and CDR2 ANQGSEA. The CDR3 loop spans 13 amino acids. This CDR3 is CSVAPGGDYEQYF. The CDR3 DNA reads TGCAGCGTTGCCCCGGGGGGCGACTACGAGCAGTACTTC.

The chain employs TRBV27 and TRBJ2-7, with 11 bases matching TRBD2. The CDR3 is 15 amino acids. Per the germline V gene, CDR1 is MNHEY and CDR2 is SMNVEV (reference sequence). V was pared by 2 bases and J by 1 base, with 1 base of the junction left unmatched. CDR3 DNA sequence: TGTGCCAGCAGTTTAAGGACTAGCGGGTCCTACGAGCAGTACTTC. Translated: CASSLRTSGSYEQYF.

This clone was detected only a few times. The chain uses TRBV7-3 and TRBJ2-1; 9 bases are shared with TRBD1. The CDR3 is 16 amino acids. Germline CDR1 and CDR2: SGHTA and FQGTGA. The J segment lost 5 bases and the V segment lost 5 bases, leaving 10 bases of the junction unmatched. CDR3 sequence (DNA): TGTGCCAGCAGCGTCCCCGGGACAGGGTTGGACAATGAGCAGTTCTTC. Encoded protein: CASSVPGTGLDNEQFF.

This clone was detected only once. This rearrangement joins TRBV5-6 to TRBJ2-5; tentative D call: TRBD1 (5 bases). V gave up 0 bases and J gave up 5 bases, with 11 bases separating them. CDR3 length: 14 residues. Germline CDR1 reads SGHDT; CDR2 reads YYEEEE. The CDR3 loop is CASSLGQGPETQYF. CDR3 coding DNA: TGTGCCAGCAGCTTGGGGCAGGGTCCCGAGACCCAGTACTTC.

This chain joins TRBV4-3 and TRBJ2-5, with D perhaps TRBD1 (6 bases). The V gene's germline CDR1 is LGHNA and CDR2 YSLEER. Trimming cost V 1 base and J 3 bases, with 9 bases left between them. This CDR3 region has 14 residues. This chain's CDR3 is CASSQGQGKETQYF. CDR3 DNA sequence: TGCGCCAGCAGCCAAGGCCAGGGGAAAGAGACCCAGTACTTC.

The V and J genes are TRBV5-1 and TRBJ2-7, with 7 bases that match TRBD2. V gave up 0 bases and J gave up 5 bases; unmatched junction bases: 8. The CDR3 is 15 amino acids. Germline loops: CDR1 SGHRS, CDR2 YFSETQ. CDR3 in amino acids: CASSLGASGEHEQYF. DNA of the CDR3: TGCGCCAGCAGCTTGGGGGCCAGCGGGGAGCACGAGCAGTACTTC. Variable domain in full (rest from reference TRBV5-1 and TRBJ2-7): KAGVTQTPRYLIKTRGQQVTLSCSPISGHRSVSWYQQTPGQGLQFLFEYFSETQRNKGNFPGRFSGRQFSNSRSEMNVSTLELGDSALYLCASSLGASGEHEQYFGPGTRLTVT.

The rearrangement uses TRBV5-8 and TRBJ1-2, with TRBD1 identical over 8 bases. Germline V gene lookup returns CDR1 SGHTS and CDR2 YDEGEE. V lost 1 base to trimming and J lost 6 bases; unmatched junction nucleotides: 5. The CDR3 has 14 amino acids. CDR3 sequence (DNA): TGTGCCAGCAGCTTGCAAGGGACAGGACATGGCTACACCTTC. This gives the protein CASSLQGTGHGYTF.

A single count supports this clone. This CDR3 reads CASSRGRPPLHF. CDR3 nucleotide sequence: TGTGCCAGCAGCCGGGGGAGGCCACCCCTCCACTTT. This sequence joins TRBV6-2 or TRBV6-3 and TRBJ1-6, with D perhaps matching TRBD1 (5 bases). Germline V gene lookup returns CDR1 MNHEY and CDR2 SVGEGT. CDR3 length equals 12 residues. V was clipped by 6 bases and J by 11 bases, with 11 bases between them.

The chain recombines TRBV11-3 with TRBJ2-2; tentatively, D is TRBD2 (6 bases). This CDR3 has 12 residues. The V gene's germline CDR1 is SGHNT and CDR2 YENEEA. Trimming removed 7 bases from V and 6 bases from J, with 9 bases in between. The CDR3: CASKGGAGELFF. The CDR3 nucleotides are TGTGCCAGCAAAGGAGGGGCCGGGGAGCTGTTTTTT.

The CDR3 sequence: CASSPRTAYYEQYF. In DNA, the CDR3 is TGTGCCAGCTCACCCCGGACAGCTTACTACGAGCAGTACTTC. The chain joins TRBV18 to TRBJ2-7; D perhaps matches TRBD1 (6 bases). Germline V gene data show CDR1 as KGHSH and CDR2 as LQKENI. CDR3 length: 14 residues. The ends were cut back, 3 bases at V and 3 bases at J, with 12 bases in the middle. Complete variable domain (other parts from reference TRBV18 and TRBJ2-7): NAGVMQNPRHLVRRRGQEARLRCSPMKGHSHVYWYRQLPEEGLKFMVYLQKENIIDESGMPKERFSAEFPKEGPSILRIQQVVRGDSAAYFCASSPRTAYYEQYFGPGTRLTVT.

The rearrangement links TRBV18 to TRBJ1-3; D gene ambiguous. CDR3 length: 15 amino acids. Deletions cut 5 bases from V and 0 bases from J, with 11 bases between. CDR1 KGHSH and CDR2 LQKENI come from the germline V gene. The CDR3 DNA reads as TGTGCCAGCTCAGCTACGAGGAGCTCTGGAAACACCATATATTTT. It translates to CASSATRSSGNTIYF.

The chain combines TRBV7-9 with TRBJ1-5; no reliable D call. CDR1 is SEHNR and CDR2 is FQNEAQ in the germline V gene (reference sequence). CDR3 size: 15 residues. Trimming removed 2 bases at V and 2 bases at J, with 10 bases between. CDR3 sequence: CASSLYGRGNQPQHF. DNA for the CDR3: TGTGCCAGCAGCTTATATGGGAGAGGCAATCAGCCCCAGCATTTT.

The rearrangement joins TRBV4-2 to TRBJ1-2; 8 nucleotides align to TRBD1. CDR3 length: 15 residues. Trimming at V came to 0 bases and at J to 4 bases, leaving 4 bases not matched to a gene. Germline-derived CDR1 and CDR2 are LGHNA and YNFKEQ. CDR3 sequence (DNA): TGTGCCAGCAGCCAAGATCGGGACAGGCCCTATGGCTACACCTTC. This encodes CASSQDRDRPYGYTF.

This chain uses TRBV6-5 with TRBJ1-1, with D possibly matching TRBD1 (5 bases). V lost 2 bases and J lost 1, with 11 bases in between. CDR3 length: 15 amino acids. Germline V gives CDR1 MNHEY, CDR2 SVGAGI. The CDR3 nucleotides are TGTGCCAGCAGTTACGGTCGGGGGACGAACACTGAAGCTTTCTTT. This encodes CASSYGRGTNTEAFF.

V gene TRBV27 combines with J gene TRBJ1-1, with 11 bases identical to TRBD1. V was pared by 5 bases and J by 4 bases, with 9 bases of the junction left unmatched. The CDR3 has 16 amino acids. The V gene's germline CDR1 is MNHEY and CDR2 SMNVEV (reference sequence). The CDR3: CASSGSRGTGGTEAFF. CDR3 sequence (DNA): TGTGCCAGCAGTGGTTCTCGGGGGACAGGGGGCACTGAAGCTTTCTTT.

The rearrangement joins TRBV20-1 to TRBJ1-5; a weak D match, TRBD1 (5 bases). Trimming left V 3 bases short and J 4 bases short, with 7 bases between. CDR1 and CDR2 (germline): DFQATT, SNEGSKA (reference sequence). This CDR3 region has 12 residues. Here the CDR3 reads CSASGANQPQHF. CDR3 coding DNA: TGCAGTGCTAGTGGGGCGAATCAGCCCCAGCATTTT.

The CDR3 region is CASSPFYTDTQYF. The CDR3 DNA sequence: TGTGCCAGCTCACCTTTCTACACAGATACGCAGTATTTT. This rearrangement joins TRBV18 to TRBJ2-3; unclear D gene. V gave up 3 bases and J gave up 2 bases, with 6 bases separating them. CDR3 length: 13 residues. The germline gives CDR1 KGHSH, CDR2 LQKENI.

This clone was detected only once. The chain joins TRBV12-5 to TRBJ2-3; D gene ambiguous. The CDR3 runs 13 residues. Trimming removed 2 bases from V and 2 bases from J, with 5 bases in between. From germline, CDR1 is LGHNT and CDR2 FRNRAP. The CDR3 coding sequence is TGTGCTAGTGGTTTGATCTCCACAGATACGCAGTATTTT. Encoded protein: CASGLISTDTQYF.

The CDR3 DNA sequence: TGTGCCAGCACCCCCCGCGCGGGGGGCACTGAAGCTTTCTTT. It translates to CASTPRAGGTEAFF. The chain combines TRBV5-4 with TRBJ1-1, with a possible D match to TRBD1 (5 bases). The CDR3 totals 14 residues. The germline V gene has CDR1 SGHNT and CDR2 YYREEE (reference sequence). V lost 6 bases to trimming and J lost 4 bases, with 16 bases between them.

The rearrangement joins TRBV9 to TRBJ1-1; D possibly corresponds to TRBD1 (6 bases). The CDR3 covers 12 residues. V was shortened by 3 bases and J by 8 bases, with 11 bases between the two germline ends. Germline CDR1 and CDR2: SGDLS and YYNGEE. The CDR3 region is CASSAGGREAFF. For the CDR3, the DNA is TGTGCCAGCAGCGCGGGGGGCAGAGAAGCTTTCTTT.

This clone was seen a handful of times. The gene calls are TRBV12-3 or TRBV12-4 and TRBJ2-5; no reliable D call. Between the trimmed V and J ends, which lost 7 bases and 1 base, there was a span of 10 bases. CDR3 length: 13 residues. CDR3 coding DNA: TGTGCCAGCACCCTTAACTCCCAAGAGACCCAGTACTTC. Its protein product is CASTLNSQETQYF.

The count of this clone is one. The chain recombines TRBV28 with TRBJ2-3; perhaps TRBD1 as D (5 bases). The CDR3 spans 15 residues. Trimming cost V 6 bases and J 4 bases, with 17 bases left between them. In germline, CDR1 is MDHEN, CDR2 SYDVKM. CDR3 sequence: CASSSTTGGADTQYF. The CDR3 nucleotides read TGTGCCAGCAGCTCGACAACAGGTGGCGCAGATACGCAGTATTTT.